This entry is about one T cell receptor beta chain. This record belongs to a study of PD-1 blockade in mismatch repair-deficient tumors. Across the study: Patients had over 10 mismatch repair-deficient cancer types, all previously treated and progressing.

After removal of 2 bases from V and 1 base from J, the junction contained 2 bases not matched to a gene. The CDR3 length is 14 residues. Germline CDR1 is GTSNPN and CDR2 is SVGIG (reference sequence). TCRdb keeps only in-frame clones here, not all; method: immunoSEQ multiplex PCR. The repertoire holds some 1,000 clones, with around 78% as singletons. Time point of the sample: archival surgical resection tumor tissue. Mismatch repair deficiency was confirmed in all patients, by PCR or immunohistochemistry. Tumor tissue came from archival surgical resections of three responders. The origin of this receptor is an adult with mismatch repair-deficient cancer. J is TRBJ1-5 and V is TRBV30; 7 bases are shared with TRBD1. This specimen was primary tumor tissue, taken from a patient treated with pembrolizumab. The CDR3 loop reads CAWSNRGSNQPQHF. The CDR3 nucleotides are TGTGCCTGGAGTAACAGGGGAAGCAATCAGCCCCAGCATTTT.